This T cell receptor (beta chain) was sequenced in a study of blood T cell repertoires in COVID-19. Overall study context: COVID-19 samples, acute and convalescent, were from the United States, Italy and Spain. Sources were T cells, B-cell-depleted T cells, or PBMCs; the material itself was cDNA or gDNA.

How the authors handled the data: From reference gene primer amplification, estimates of nucleated cell counts were derived. Sequenced by immunoSEQ multiplex PCR; TCRdb stores in-frame clones only, minus some. V, J and clone size reflect that table, while D and trimming were determined from the DNA. The sample includes fewer than 35,000 clones, roughly 85% seen only once; the top ten take over 7.5%. CDR3 size: 15 residues. Germline V CDR1 and CDR2: SEHNR, FQNEAQ (reference sequence). Trimming at V came to 5 bases and at J to 2 bases, leaving 4 bases not matched to a gene. The chain carries TRBV7-9 and TRBJ1-4; 8 nucleotides line up with TRBD1. The sequence derives from a man of 80 years or more with active COVID-19. The sequenced material came from peripheral blood. The CDR3, as DNA: TGTGCCAGCAGCACAGGGGGTAATACTAATGAAAAACTGTTTTTT. Amino acids: CASSTGGNTNEKLFF.